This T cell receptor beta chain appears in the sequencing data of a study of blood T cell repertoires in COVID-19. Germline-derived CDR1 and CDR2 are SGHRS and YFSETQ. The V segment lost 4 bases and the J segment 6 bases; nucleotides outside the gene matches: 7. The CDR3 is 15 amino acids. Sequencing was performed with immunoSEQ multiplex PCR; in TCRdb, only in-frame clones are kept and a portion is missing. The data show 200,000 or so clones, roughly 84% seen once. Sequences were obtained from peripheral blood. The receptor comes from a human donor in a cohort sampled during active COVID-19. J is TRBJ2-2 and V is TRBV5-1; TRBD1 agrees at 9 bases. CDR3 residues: CASSPDRGGSGELFF. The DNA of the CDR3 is TGCGCCAGCAGCCCCGACAGGGGGGGGTCCGGGGAGCTGTTTTTT.